This TCR beta chain is drawn from a study of CD8+ T cells in alopecia areata. Points from the study as a whole: Scalp clonality and expanded CD8+ clones among the top 100 showed significant decreases with tofacitinib. For lesional scalp, especially alopecia totalis/universalis, clonality was higher than in normal scalp.

As to treatment: oral pan-JAK inhibitor, 5-10 mg twice daily. cDNA reverse transcribed from extracted RNA served as the sequencing template. Repertoires were generated with immunoSEQ multiplex PCR, while TCRdb's copy carries only in-frame clones and drops some. Here the sample spans over 200,000 clones, under 70% being singletons. As concerns this clone: Its target is not known.

Trimming took 6 bases from V and 9 from J, leaving 15 bases between them. This CDR3 is 13 amino acids long. Looked up from germline, CDR1 is SQVTM and CDR2 is ANQGSEA. The material sequenced was CD4+ T cells sorted from blood, taken at week 4, from a patient treated with tofacitinib. The chain combines TRBV29-1 with TRBJ1-6; tentatively, D is TRBD1 (5 bases). This clonotype originated in a human donor with alopecia areata. CDR3 nucleotides: TGCAGCGTCCGACAGTCCACTGGTTCACCCCTCCACTTT. This encodes CSVRQSTGSPLHF.